This paragraph covers one T cell receptor beta chain sequence. This entry belongs to a study of shared clonotypes between healthy human individuals. Background on the study: Three plates each covered CD4 naive and memory; CD8 naive two, CD8 memory one.

The CDR3 length is 17 residues. Trimming took 3 bases from V and 4 from J; bases not matched to a gene: 11. CDR1 and CDR2 from the germline V gene are WSHSY and SAAADI. TCRdb keeps only in-frame clones here, not all; method: immunoSEQ multiplex PCR. The repertoire holds about 690,000 clones, with 80% to 95% as singletons. The chain joins TRBV10-2 to TRBJ1-2; 10 positions agree with TRBD1. Input material: memory CD8+ T cells from PBMCs. The subset: CD45RO+ cells pooled with CCR7-negative TemRA cells. This receptor was identified in a man younger than 30 in good health. Some clones in this sample may be carry-over from other donors' samples. Here the CDR3 reads CASSDQGQGKQIYGYTF. The CDR3 coding sequence is TGCGCCAGCAGTGACCAGGGACAGGGGAAACAAATCTATGGCTACACCTTC.